This passage covers 28 T cell receptor beta chains from one sample sequenced in a study of cytomegalovirus exposure and HLA in healthy donors. The PCR had 60 Vbeta and 13 Jbeta primers. Assay used: immunoSEQ multiplex PCR; TCRdb lists only in-frame clones, some missing. The table has around 200,000 clones, approximately 81% seen once. The sample consisted of PBMCs. These receptors all stem from a woman aged 50 to 65 in good health and CMV-seronegative.

This clone turned up a few times. The V gene is TRBV7-2, the J gene TRBJ2-6; D gene unclear. V gave up 5 bases and J gave up 6 bases, with 11 bases separating them. There are 14 residues in the CDR3. Germline V lookup: CDR1 SGHTA, CDR2 FQGNSA. CDR3 sequence reads: CASSPLISANVLTF. The CDR3, as DNA: TGTGCCAGCAGCCCCCTTATTTCGGCCAACGTCCTGACTTTC.

This chain links TRBV7-2 with TRBJ2-1, with TRBD2 matching over 7 bases. Germline CDR1 and CDR2: SGHTA and FQGNSA. V was pared by 4 bases and J by 6 bases, with 9 bases of the junction left unmatched. The CDR3 extends over 15 amino acids. The CDR3 DNA sequence: TGTGCCAGCAGCTCCGGACTAGATTCGGGCAATGAGCAGTTCTTC. Translated, it gives CASSSGLDSGNEQFF.

This clone was detected once. V gene TRBV4-3 combines with J gene TRBJ1-2; 7 positions agree with TRBD1. Germline loops: CDR1 LGHNA, CDR2 YSLEER. V was pared by 3 bases and J by 7 bases, with 5 bases of the junction left unmatched. CDR3 size: 13 residues. The CDR3 nucleotides are TGCGCCAGCAGCCAGACAGGGACTGGTGGCTACACCTTC. This sequence encodes CASSQTGTGGYTF.

As regards this clone: The junction and the germline gene differ at one end; a read error may be behind it. V gene TRBV11-3 combines with J gene TRBJ2-5; 7 bases align to TRBD1. CDR3 size: 14 residues. In germline, CDR1 is SGHNT, CDR2 YENEEA. CDR3 sequence (DNA): TGTGCCAGCAGCTTACACAGGGGTGCAGAGGCCCAGTACTTC. This sequence encodes CASSLHRGAEAQYF.

The rearrangement joins TRBV2 to TRBJ1-1; 9 nucleotides agree with TRBD1. V trimming: 6 bases; J trimming: 5 bases; junction bases outside the gene matches: 7. The CDR3 length is 14 residues. The germline V gene encodes CDR1 SNHLY and CDR2 FYNNEI. As DNA, the CDR3 is TGTGCCAGCAGCGGGACAGGGTTTTGGACTGAAGCTTTCTTT. Its protein is CASSGTGFWTEAFF.

This clone has only a few counts. This chain uses TRBV6-5 with TRBJ1-5; 7 positions match TRBD1. Germline V lookup: CDR1 MNHEY, CDR2 SVGAGI. The junction had 4 bases not matched to a gene; V was cut back by 5 bases and J by 3 bases. CDR3 size: 14 residues. CDR3 region: CASSQDRINQPQHF. The CDR3 DNA reads TGTGCCAGCAGTCAGGACAGGATCAATCAGCCCCAGCATTTT.

This clone came up once. This chain joins TRBV25-1 and TRBJ1-2; D is ambiguous. The CDR3 spans 12 residues. V lost 7 bases, J lost 6 bases, and 12 bases lay in between. Germline V CDR1 and CDR2: MGHDK, SYGVNS. The CDR3 sequence is CASMGGRDGYTF. The CDR3 bases are TGTGCCAGCATGGGAGGAAGGGATGGCTACACCTTC.

This chain uses TRBV4-1 with TRBJ2-7, with 11 bases identical to TRBD1. Germline CDR1 MGHRA, CDR2 YSYEKL. V lost 4 bases, J lost 0 bases, and 2 bases stayed unmatched. This CDR3 region has 15 residues. Here the CDR3 DNA reads TGCGCCAGCAGCCCGGGACAGGGGGGCTCCTACGAGCAGTACTTC. Its protein product is CASSPGQGGSYEQYF.

This sequence joins TRBV27 and TRBJ1-1; a possible D gene is TRBD1 (6 bases). This CDR3 is 14 amino acids long. V was pared by 5 bases and J by 1 base, with 11 bases between. In germline, CDR1 is MNHEY, CDR2 SMNVEV (reference sequence). Here the CDR3 reads CASSRWGQNTEAFF. The CDR3 nucleotides read TGTGCCAGCAGTAGGTGGGGACAGAACACTGAAGCTTTCTTT.

The chain couples TRBV4-2 to TRBJ1-5, with no clear D. Between the trimmed V and J ends, which lost 0 bases and 4 bases, there was a span of 7 bases. The CDR3 runs 14 residues. The V gene's germline CDR1 is LGHNA and CDR2 YNFKEQ. CDR3 DNA: TGTGCCAGCAGCCAAGAGGAGGGTAATCAGCCCCAGCATTTT. Translated: CASSQEEGNQPQHF.

The chain employs TRBV7-2 and TRBJ2-3; maybe TRBD2 (5 bases). From germline, CDR1 is SGHTA and CDR2 FQGNSA. CDR3 size: 16 residues. Trimming left V 5 bases short and J 1 base short, with 16 bases between. CDR3 amino acids: CASSPGIAAGTDTQYF. The CDR3 DNA follows: TGTGCCAGCAGCCCCGGGATAGCTGCGGGCACAGATACGCAGTATTTT.

The CDR3 nucleotides are TGTGCCAGCAGCTCTGGGGGGGAGAACTATGGCTACACCTTC. Its protein is CASSSGGENYGYTF. The rearrangement uses TRBV7-9 and TRBJ1-2; TRBD1 might be the D (5 bases). The V gene lost 4 bases and the J gene lost 2 bases, with 11 bases spanning the gap. The CDR3 consists of 14 residues. Germline V gives CDR1 SEHNR, CDR2 FQNEAQ (reference sequence).

J is TRBJ2-5 and V is TRBV6-5, with a weak D call TRBD1 (6 bases). Near its end, the DNA agrees better with TRBJ2-7, so the J call may be wrong. Germline values: CDR1 MNHEY, CDR2 SVGAGI. The CDR3 totals 15 residues. DNA for the CDR3: TGTGCCAGCAGTTCCGACAGGCTCCACTCCTACGAGCAGTACTTC. Translation: CASSSDRLHSYEQYF.

J is TRBJ1-1 and V is TRBV27; the match to TRBD1 covers 8 bases. The CDR3 is 15 amino acids. Germline V CDR1 and CDR2: MNHEY, SMNVEV (reference sequence). Trimming cost V 1 base and J 2 bases; bases outside gene matches: 3. CDR3 nucleotide sequence: TGTGCCAGCAGTTTATACGGACAGGGAAACACTGAAGCTTTCTTT. Residues: CASSLYGQGNTEAFF.

This chain connects TRBV7-2 to TRBJ1-5; D is ambiguous. Germline V CDR1 and CDR2: SGHTA, FQGNSA. The CDR3 contains 14 residues. Trimming took off 5 bases at V and 4 bases at J, with 12 bases between the two ends. The CDR3 sequence is CASSRPAGNQPQHF. CDR3 in DNA: TGTGCCAGCAGCCGACCTGCGGGGAATCAGCCCCAGCATTTT. Variable domain in full (rest from reference TRBV7-2 and TRBJ1-5): GAGVSQSPSNKVTEKGKDVELRCDPISGHTALYWYRQSLGQGLEFLIYFQGNSAPDKSGLPSDRFSAERTGGSVSTLTIQRTQQEDSAVYLCASSRPAGNQPQHFGDGTRLSIL.

This clone was observed a handful of times. The chain carries TRBV6-5 and TRBJ2-2; 13 bases line up with TRBD2. Trimming took 6 bases from V and 6 from J; bases not matched to a gene: 4. The CDR3 is made up of 15 amino acids. Germline assignment: CDR1 MNHEY and CDR2 SVGAGI. CDR3 DNA: TGTGCCAGCAGCTCAGGACTAGCGGGGGCCGGGGAGCTGTTTTTT. Protein sequence: CASSSGLAGAGELFF.

The V gene is TRBV30, the J gene TRBJ2-1, with 9 bases fitting TRBD2. Unmatched junction bases numbered 5, after V lost 2 bases and J lost 12 bases. The length of the CDR3 is 12 residues. Germline CDR1 GTSNPN, CDR2 SVGIG (reference sequence). CDR3 DNA: TGTGCCTGGAGTTGGCGGGGGGGCCTGCAGTTCTTC. It encodes CAWSWRGGLQFF.

This clone was seen a few times. The chain recombines TRBV27 with TRBJ2-7, with 7 bases matching TRBD2. With 3 bases clipped from V and 2 bases from J, the junction kept 4 bases outside the gene matches. CDR1 MNHEY and CDR2 SMNVEV come from the germline V gene (reference sequence). The CDR3 is 14 residues long. For the CDR3, the DNA is TGTGCCAGCAGTTTGGGTAGCGGGCCCTACGAGCAGTACTTC. Residues: CASSLGSGPYEQYF.

This chain uses TRBV6-6 with TRBJ2-2; tentatively, D is TRBD1 (6 bases). V was cut by 2 bases and J by 1 base, with 11 bases left in between. Germline CDR1 and CDR2: MNHNY and SVGAGI (reference sequence). This CDR3 contains 16 residues. The CDR3 is CASSYRLQGNTGELFF. The CDR3 region has the DNA TGTGCCAGCAGTTACCGCTTACAGGGGAACACCGGGGAGCTGTTTTTT.

V gene TRBV11-3 combines with J gene TRBJ2-1; D remains ambiguous. Trimming shortened V by 0 bases and J by 6 bases, and 6 bases separated the two germline ends. Looked up from germline, CDR1 is SGHNT and CDR2 is YENEEA. The CDR3 runs to 13 residues. CDR3 residues: CASSLDTINEQFF. DNA for the CDR3: TGTGCCAGCAGCTTAGATACTATCAATGAGCAGTTCTTC.

Comment on this clone: The same CDR3 arises from other DNA sequences in this sample as well. The CDR3 sequence: CASSLGQNTEAFF. The DNA for the CDR3 is TGTGCCAGCAGTTTAGGGCAGAACACTGAAGCTTTCTTT. V is TRBV28 and J is TRBJ1-1; D remains unclear. The V end lost 2 bases, the J end lost 1 base, and 5 bases lay between the germline ends. The germline V gene has CDR1 MDHEN and CDR2 SYDVKM. The length of the CDR3 is 13 residues.

This clone appeared a few times. In DNA form, the CDR3 reads TGTGCCAGTATCGACACCGGGACAGGGGTCCACGAGCAGTACTTC. Its protein is CASIDTGTGVHEQYF. The rearrangement joins TRBV19 to TRBJ2-7, with 10 bases fitting TRBD1. CDR1 LNHDA and CDR2 SQIVND come from the germline V gene (reference sequence). J was trimmed by 5 bases and V by 7 bases; bases with no gene match: 11. The CDR3 runs 15 residues.

The V and J genes are TRBV19 and TRBJ2-1; possible D gene TRBD1, 5 bases. This CDR3 is built from 13 residues. V shed 5 bases and J shed 8 bases, with 13 bases lying between them. From germline, CDR1 is LNHDA and CDR2 SQIVND (reference sequence). DNA for the CDR3: TGTGCCAGTAGTTCAGGGTTCGGTTATGAGCAGTTCTTC. This sequence encodes CASSSGFGYEQFF.

The chain has TRBV5-1 and TRBJ1-3, with D unresolved. The germline gives CDR1 SGHRS, CDR2 YFSETQ. V was cut by 0 bases and J by 2 bases, with 6 bases left in between. The CDR3 is 14 amino acids. The CDR3 DNA reads TGCGCCAGCAGCTTGGACGGGGCTGGAAACACCATATATTTT. As protein: CASSLDGAGNTIYF.

The chain uses TRBV28 and TRBJ2-7; 7 bases map to TRBD2. With 5 bases clipped from V and 0 bases from J, the junction kept 4 bases outside the gene matches. Germline V gene lookup returns CDR1 MDHEN and CDR2 SYDVKM. The CDR3 covers 14 residues. CDR3 amino acids: CASSPWGGSYEQYF. The CDR3 DNA reads TGTGCCAGCAGTCCGTGGGGGGGCTCCTACGAGCAGTACTTC.

The table lists this clone with a count of one. This chain uses TRBV19 with TRBJ2-2; 7 bases match TRBD2. J lost 0 bases, V lost 8 bases, and 6 bases had no gene match. Looked up from germline, CDR1 is LNHDA and CDR2 is SQIVND (reference sequence). The CDR3 is 15 amino acids. The CDR3 nucleotides are TGTGCCAGTCAAAGCGGGGCTGCGAACACCGGGGAGCTGTTTTTT. Translating it yields CASQSGAANTGELFF. The variable domain in full, completed from reference TRBV19 and TRBJ2-2, reads DGGITQSPKYLFRKEGQNVTLSCEQNLNHDAMYWYRQDPGQGLRLIYYSQIVNDFQKGDIAEGYSVSREKKESFPLTVTSAQKNPTAFYLCASQSGAANTGELFFGEGSRLTVL.

This clone was counted a few times. The chain employs TRBV5-1 and TRBJ2-7; 11 nucleotides match TRBD1. The CDR3 totals 14 residues. The trim removed 3 bases at V and 2 bases at J, leaving 1 base unmatched. Germline values: CDR1 SGHRS, CDR2 YFSETQ. The DNA of the CDR3 is TGCGCCAGCAGCTGGGACAGGGGGGCCTACGAGCAGTACTTC. Residues: CASSWDRGAYEQYF.

This chain joins TRBV7-2 and TRBJ2-1; 12 nucleotides match TRBD2. The V and J ends lost 8 bases and 8 bases, in that order; junction bases with no gene match: 10. The CDR3 runs to 15 residues. Germline V gives CDR1 SGHTA, CDR2 FQGNSA. CDR3 protein: CASGSLAGGPDEQFF. DNA of the CDR3: TGTGCCAGCGGCTCCCTAGCGGGAGGGCCGGATGAGCAGTTCTTC.